The T cell receptor (beta chain) described here comes from a study of T cell responses to AZD1222 COVID-19 vaccine. Whole-study findings and limits: Unmutated variant regions are reportedly the target of nearly half of TCRs that are spike-specific. Baseline seropositivity characterized only a handful of AZD1222 recipients. The donors showed a predominance of white British ancestry and of females, with possible underestimation of clonal diversity. Distributed over spike, vaccine-associated CD4 TCRs predominated at 160-218 and 743-854.

Clones were sequenced by immunoSEQ multiplex PCR, and TCRdb holds only the in-frame ones, with some missing. Here the sample spans about 140,000 clones, 80% to 95% being singletons. Only a few counts were recorded for this clone. Its antigen is not identified. Germline V gene sequence: CDR1 MNHEY, CDR2 SMNVEV (reference sequence). CDR3 length: 15 residues. Trimming took off 3 bases at V and 7 bases at J, with 15 bases between the two ends. The TCR sequence derives from an adult in good health. The genes are TRBV27 and TRBJ2-2, with D perhaps matching TRBD2 (6 bases). The sequenced sample was peripheral blood, obtained on day 0 of AZD1222 vaccination. The chain's CDR3 is CASSFFGGVHGELFF. The CDR3 DNA sequence: TGTGCCAGCAGTTTTTTTGGAGGGGTTCACGGGGAGCTGTTTTTT.